This is a list of T cell receptor beta chains from one sample in a study of blood T cell repertoires in COVID-19. Method: immunoSEQ multiplex PCR; TCRdb's copy keeps in-frame clones and lacks some. The sample has roughly 120,000 clones; less than 90% are singletons. The sample comprised peripheral blood. Every receptor here comes from a man aged 70 or older with acute or convalescent COVID-19. Both conserved end residues are part of each CDR3. The order of the fields is D gene, J gene, clone size, V gene, CDR3 protein, CDR3 DNA. A D gene is named only where the DNA matches it firmly. Clone size is given for some rows only: seen once, a few or many times, or a class if the clone is expanded.

D: TRBD1; J: TRBJ2-2; size: NA; V: TRBV7-7; CDR3: CASSLRTGPNANTGELFF; DNA: TGTGCTAGCAGCCTCCGGACAGGGCCGAACGCGAACACCGGGGAGCTGTTTTTT
D: TRBD1; J: TRBJ1-2; size: NA; V: TRBV10-3; CDR3: CAISGTDYGYTF; DNA: TGTGCCATCAGCGGGACAGACTATGGCTACACCTTC
D: NA; J: TRBJ1-1; size: NA; V: TRBV3-1/TRBV3-2; CDR3: CASSQDRRGTEAFF; DNA: TGTGCCAGCAGCCAAGATCGGCGAGGTACTGAAGCTTTCTTT
D: NA; J: TRBJ1-5; size: NA; V: TRBV2; CDR3: CASSEGGGDQPQHF; DNA: TGTGCCAGCAGTGAAGGAGGGGGTGATCAGCCCCAGCATTTT
D: NA; J: TRBJ2-1; size: NA; V: TRBV29-1; CDR3: CSVESLARGTNEQFF; DNA: TGCAGCGTTGAATCTTTAGCCAGGGGAACAAATGAGCAGTTCTTC
D: NA; J: TRBJ1-4; size: NA; V: TRBV12-5; CDR3: CASGLEGGPREKLFF; DNA: TGTGCTAGTGGTCTTGAAGGGGGTCCAAGAGAAAAACTGTTTTTT
D: TRBD1; J: TRBJ1-2; size: NA; V: TRBV5-1; CDR3: CASSPTGQGYGYTF; DNA: TGCGCCAGCAGCCCAACGGGACAGGGGTATGGCTACACCTTC
D: TRBD1; J: TRBJ2-2; size: NA; V: TRBV5-6; CDR3: CASSLNQGAYSGELFF; DNA: TGTGCCAGCAGCTTGAACCAGGGGGCGTATAGCGGGGAGCTGTTTTTT
D: TRBD1; J: TRBJ1-4; size: NA; V: TRBV2; CDR3: CASRTGVREKLFF; DNA: TGTGCCAGTCGGACAGGGGTCAGAGAAAAACTGTTTTTT
D: NA; J: TRBJ1-3; size: NA; V: TRBV2; CDR3: CASITFDWATIYF; DNA: TGTGCCAGCATCACCTTCGATTGGGCCACCATATATTTT
D: NA; J: TRBJ2-2; size: NA; V: TRBV7-2; CDR3: CASPSGGTGELFF; DNA: TGTGCCAGCCCCTCTGGGGGGACCGGGGAGCTGTTTTTT
D: NA; J: TRBJ1-1; size: NA; V: TRBV5-1; CDR3: CASSSGGQSNTEAFF; DNA: TGCGCCAGCAGCTCGGGCGGACAGTCGAACACTGAAGCTTTCTTT
D: NA; J: TRBJ2-2; size: few; V: TRBV14; CDR3: CASSPAQMSNTGELFF; DNA: TGTGCCAGCAGCCCTGCTCAGATGTCGAACACCGGGGAGCTGTTTTTT
D: NA; J: TRBJ1-1; size: NA; V: TRBV28; CDR3: CASSRSWTEAFF; DNA: TGTGCCAGCAGCCGGTCATGGACTGAAGCTTTCTTT
D: NA; J: TRBJ2-7; size: few; V: TRBV25-1; CDR3: CASSEIGQGTEQYF; DNA: TGTGCCAGCAGTGAAATTGGGCAGGGGACCGAGCAGTACTTC
D: NA; J: TRBJ1-2; size: NA; V: TRBV18; CDR3: CASADSNYGYTF; DNA: TGTGCCAGCGCGGACAGCAACTATGGCTACACCTTC
D: TRBD1; J: TRBJ1-2; size: few; V: TRBV28; CDR3: CASSFAGGAYGYTF; DNA: TGTGCCAGCAGTTTTGCAGGGGGCGCCTATGGCTACACCTTC
D: NA; J: TRBJ2-5; size: NA; V: TRBV2; CDR3: CASSENRFKQETQYF; DNA: TGTGCCAGCAGTGAAAACAGATTCAAGCAAGAGACCCAGTACTTC
D: TRBD2; J: TRBJ2-2; size: NA; V: TRBV6-2/TRBV6-3; CDR3: CASSRLAGTGELFF; DNA: TGTGCCAGCAGTCGACTAGCGGGGACCGGGGAGCTGTTTTTT
D: NA; J: TRBJ2-7; size: NA; V: TRBV4-2; CDR3: CASSQAATGGEQYF; DNA: TGTGCCAGCAGCCAAGCTGCCACCGGAGGGGAGCAGTACTTC
D: NA; J: TRBJ1-1; size: many; V: TRBV9; CDR3: CASSLNPGQNTEAFF; DNA: TGTGCCAGCAGCCTAAACCCGGGACAGAACACTGAAGCTTTCTTT
D: NA; J: TRBJ1-1; size: NA; V: TRBV5-1; CDR3: CASSLEQVGNTEAFF; DNA: TGCGCCAGCAGCTTGGAGCAGGTAGGGAACACTGAAGCTTTCTTT
D: NA; J: TRBJ1-3; size: few; V: TRBV5-5; CDR3: CASSLREGNTIYF; DNA: TGTGCCAGCAGCTTGAGGGAGGGAAACACCATATATTTT
D: NA; J: TRBJ1-1; size: NA; V: TRBV6-5; CDR3: CASSLGGRRSEAFF; DNA: TGTGCCAGCAGTTTGGGGGGGCGACGCAGTGAAGCTTTCTTT
D: NA; J: TRBJ1-3; size: NA; V: TRBV6-5; CDR3: CATKRDSGNTIYF; DNA: TGTGCCACGAAACGGGACTCTGGAAACACCATATATTTT